The 31 T cell receptor beta chains in this list originate from one sample, sequenced in a study of blood T cell repertoires in COVID-19. Assay: immunoSEQ multiplex PCR; the TCRdb copy retains only in-frame clones and omits some. The sample has some 220,000 clones; around 89% are singletons. The sample consisted of PBMCs or T cells enriched from blood (not recorded which). The receptors originated from a young woman in a cohort exposed to, infected with or recovered from COVID-19 (not recorded which).

The genes are TRBV5-1 and TRBJ1-4; a possible D gene is TRBD1 (6 bases). Trimming stripped 3 bases from V and 7 bases from J, with 13 bases between. Germline lookup yields CDR1 SGHRS and CDR2 YFSETQ. The CDR3 sequence is 14 residues long. The CDR3 spells CASSYTGSGEKLFF. CDR3 nucleotides: TGCGCCAGCAGCTACACAGGGTCGGGTGAAAAACTGTTTTTT. The variable domain in full, completed from reference TRBV5-1 and TRBJ1-4, reads KAGVTQTPRYLIKTRGQQVTLSCSPISGHRSVSWYQQTPGQGLQFLFEYFSETQRNKGNFPGRFSGRQFSNSRSEMNVSTLELGDSALYLCASSYTGSGEKLFFGSGTQLSVL.

The chain employs TRBV27 and TRBJ1-2; TRBD1 is a possible D gene (5 bases). The CDR3 runs to 13 residues. Trimming shortened V by 3 bases and J by 7 bases, and 12 bases separated the two germline ends. Germline V gene sequence: CDR1 MNHEY, CDR2 SMNVEV (reference sequence). The CDR3 DNA sequence: TGTGCCAGCAGTTTCGGGGGTAGCGGTGGCTACACCTTC. Translated, it gives CASSFGGSGGYTF.

In this sample, this clone turned up once. The chain has TRBV6-5 and TRBJ1-5; 7 bases align to TRBD1. CDR1 and CDR2 (germline): MNHEY, SVGAGI. V lost 6 bases and J lost 3; bases outside the gene matches: 5. This CDR3 is 14 amino acids long. The CDR3, as DNA: TGTGCCAGCAGCCCGGGACAGCTCAATCAGCCCCAGCATTTT. The encoded protein is CASSPGQLNQPQHF.

This clone has more than one count but fewer than ten. The rearrangement links TRBV27 to TRBJ2-7; possible D gene TRBD1, 5 bases. The CDR3 has 14 residues. The V end lost 1 base, the J end lost 0 bases, and 7 bases lay between the germline ends. Germline CDR1 is MNHEY and CDR2 is SMNVEV (reference sequence). The CDR3 sequence is CASSLWGPSYEQYF. In nucleotides, the CDR3 is TGTGCCAGCAGTTTATGGGGCCCCTCCTACGAGCAGTACTTC.

The genes are TRBV28 and TRBJ1-1; 7 bases align to TRBD1. Germline-derived CDR1 and CDR2 are MDHEN and SYDVKM. CDR3 length: 12 amino acids. V lost 3 bases, J lost 8 bases, and 3 bases stayed unmatched. The CDR3 nucleotides are TGTGCCAGCAGTTTTGGGGGACAGGAAGCTTTCTTT. Its protein product is CASSFGGQEAFF.

This clone appeared once. The gene calls are TRBV19 and TRBJ2-5; D is possibly TRBD2 (5 bases). The CDR3 consists of 14 residues. The germline gives CDR1 LNHDA, CDR2 SQIVND (reference sequence). The V end was cut by 2 bases, the J end by 5 bases, with 12 bases between. CDR3 DNA: TGTGCCAGTAGTATACGGGGATCAGCGGAGACCCAGTACTTC. Translation: CASSIRGSAETQYF.

The chain recombines TRBV6-1 with TRBJ1-2; 7 bases are a match to TRBD1. Germline V CDR1 and CDR2: MNHNS, SASEGT. J gave up 3 bases and V 1 base, and 5 bases lay outside the gene matches. The CDR3 consists of 15 residues. The CDR3 region is CASSEVRGGDYGYTF. The CDR3 DNA reads TGTGCCAGCAGTGAAGTAAGAGGGGGCGACTATGGCTACACCTTC.

The chain combines TRBV4-1 with TRBJ2-6, with a possible D match to TRBD1 (6 bases). The V gene lost 1 base and the J gene lost 0 bases, with 19 bases spanning the gap. The CDR3 has 20 residues. CDR1 and CDR2 from the germline V gene are MGHRA and YSYEKL. The CDR3 nucleotides are TGCGCCAGCAGCCAAGTTTTCGGGACATTTAGTGGCTCTGGGGCCAACGTCCTGACTTTC. Its protein is CASSQVFGTFSGSGANVLTF.

V and J are TRBV19 and TRBJ2-7; 11 bases match TRBD1. The CDR3 runs 15 residues. The junction had 5 bases not matched to a gene; V was cut back by 3 bases and J by 4 bases. Germline V gene data show CDR1 as LNHDA and CDR2 as SQIVND (reference sequence). The CDR3, as DNA: TGTGCCAGTAGTATTCTCCGGGACAGGGGGTACGAGCAGTACTTC. This codes for CASSILRDRGYEQYF. Full variable domain (outside the CDR3, taken from reference TRBV19 and TRBJ2-7): DGGITQSPKYLFRKEGQNVTLSCEQNLNHDAMYWYRQDPGQGLRLIYYSQIVNDFQKGDIAEGYSVSREKKESFPLTVTSAQKNPTAFYLCASSILRDRGYEQYFGPGTRLTVT.

The chain is built from TRBV6-5 and TRBJ2-1, with D perhaps TRBD1 (6 bases). Trimming removed 0 bases at V and 5 bases at J, with 14 bases between. Germline lookup yields CDR1 MNHEY and CDR2 SVGAGI. This CDR3 is built from 16 residues. For the CDR3, the DNA is TGTGCCAGCAGTTACTCGTTCGGGACATTTAACAATGAGCAGTTCTTC. Translated, it gives CASSYSFGTFNNEQFF.

This sequence joins TRBV29-1 and TRBJ2-3; weak D call: TRBD2 (5 bases). CDR3 length: 11 amino acids. Germline CDR1 is SQVTM and CDR2 is ANQGSEA. V was cut by 7 bases and J by 5 bases, with 10 bases left in between. CDR3 sequence: CSARGEDTQYF. CDR3 sequence (DNA): TGCAGCGCTCGGGGTGAAGATACGCAGTATTTT.

This clone was recorded a few times. The J gene is TRBJ2-1, the V gene TRBV29-1; weak D call: TRBD2 (6 bases). Germline values: CDR1 SQVTM, CDR2 ANQGSEA. V was pared by 7 bases and J by 0 bases, with 16 bases between. The CDR3 length is 15 residues. CDR3 protein: CSAVGLEGSYNEQFF. CDR3 in DNA: TGCAGCGCCGTGGGACTCGAGGGCTCCTACAATGAGCAGTTCTTC.

The V call is TRBV7-2, the J call TRBJ2-1, with 14 positions matching TRBD2. CDR1 SGHTA and CDR2 FQGNSA come from the germline V gene. V lost 4 bases, J lost 4 bases, and 9 bases stayed unmatched. The CDR3 is 18 amino acids. CDR3 amino acids: CASSSTSGGDTDYNEQFF. CDR3 bases: TGTGCCAGCAGCTCGACTAGCGGGGGGGATACAGATTACAATGAGCAGTTCTTC.

J is TRBJ1-4 and V is TRBV7-8; D gene ambiguous. This CDR3 comprises 14 residues. Germline V gives CDR1 SGHVS, CDR2 FQNEAQ. V was cut by 1 base and J by 7 bases, with 10 bases left in between. This CDR3 reads CASSLVGLGEKLFF. CDR3 bases: TGTGCCAGCAGCTTAGTAGGACTGGGTGAAAAACTGTTTTTT. The variable domain in full, with the rest retrieved from reference TRBV7-8 and TRBJ1-4, is GAGVSQSPRYKVAKRGQDVALRCDPISGHVSLFWYQQALGQGPEFLTYFQNEAQLDKSGLPSDRFFAERPEGSVSTLKIQRTQQEDSAVYLCASSLVGLGEKLFFGSGTQLSVL.

The chain combines TRBV2 with TRBJ1-2; 8 bases are a match to TRBD1. The CDR3 has 15 residues. Trimming at V came to 7 bases and at J to 8 bases, leaving 15 bases not matched to a gene. Germline V gene data show CDR1 as SNHLY and CDR2 as FYNNEI. The CDR3 sequence: CASTQRQGATYGYTF. The CDR3 DNA follows: TGTGCCAGCACCCAAAGGCAGGGGGCTACTTACGGCTACACCTTC.

The CDR3 nucleotides read TGCGCCAGCAGCGCGGGCCACAGCTCCTACGAGCAGTACTTC. Translation gives CASSAGHSSYEQYF. The chain carries TRBV10-1 and TRBJ2-7; weak D call: TRBD2 (5 bases). With 6 bases removed from V and 0 bases from J, the gap between germline ends came to 12 bases. There are 14 residues in the CDR3. Germline assignment: CDR1 WNHNN and CDR2 SYGVQD (reference sequence).

The chain employs TRBV24-1 and TRBJ2-7; no reliable D call. This CDR3 has 11 amino acids. In germline, CDR1 is KGHDR, CDR2 SFDVKD. V was pared by 4 bases and J by 3 bases, with 3 bases between. The CDR3 region is CATSDSYEQYF. CDR3 in DNA: TGTGCCACCAGTGACAGCTACGAGCAGTACTTC.

The rearrangement uses TRBV11-3 and TRBJ2-3; 11 nucleotides line up with TRBD2. Looked up from germline, CDR1 is SGHNT and CDR2 is YENEEA. Losses at the gene ends were 0 bases for V and 2 bases for J; bases not matched to a gene: 4. This CDR3 is built from 17 residues. The CDR3: CASSLDRLAGYTDTQYF. In nucleotides, the CDR3 is TGTGCCAGCAGCTTAGATAGACTAGCGGGGTACACAGATACGCAGTATTTT.

This clone was seen once. The chain has TRBV7-8 and TRBJ1-3, with D possibly matching TRBD1 (5 bases). Trimming cost V 2 bases and J 0 bases, with 11 bases left between them. This CDR3 is 16 amino acids long. Germline lookup yields CDR1 SGHVS and CDR2 FQNEAQ. CDR3 sequence: CASSLRGISSGNTIYF. In nucleotides, the CDR3 is TGTGCCAGCAGCTTAAGGGGAATCTCCTCTGGAAACACCATATATTTT.

J is TRBJ1-1 and V is TRBV28, with D tentatively TRBD1 (6 bases). The CDR3 spans 13 residues. Germline CDR1 reads MDHEN; CDR2 reads SYDVKM. Trimming shortened V by 5 bases and J by 0 bases, and 7 bases separated the two germline ends. Written as DNA, the CDR3 is TGTGCCAGCAGTAGGGGGATGAACACTGAAGCTTTCTTT. As protein: CASSRGMNTEAFF.

The V gene is TRBV24-1, the J gene TRBJ1-5; D unresolved. This CDR3 region has 16 residues. The germline CDR1 and CDR2 sequences are KGHDR and SFDVKD. The germline V and J ends were trimmed by 3 bases and 2 bases, with 13 bases remaining between them. The DNA for the CDR3 is TGTGCCACCAGTGATGGGCGCCGAGTAGGCAATCAGCCCCAGCATTTT. Its translation is CATSDGRRVGNQPQHF.

V and J are TRBV25-1 and TRBJ1-2; 8 bases are a match to TRBD1. The ends lost 4 bases at V and 5 bases at J; junction bases unmatched: 9. Germline CDR1 and CDR2: MGHDK and SYGVNS. This CDR3 comprises 15 residues. For the CDR3, the DNA is TGTGCCAGCAGTGGATCCGGGACAGGACTTTATGGCTACACCTTC. Amino acid sequence: CASSGSGTGLYGYTF.

This chain links TRBV5-1 with TRBJ2-7; 11 bases align to TRBD2. Germline CDR1 is SGHRS and CDR2 is YFSETQ. The CDR3 sequence is 15 residues long. Trimming cost V 5 bases and J 3 bases; bases outside gene matches: 7. CDR3 in DNA: TGCGCCAGCAGTCTAGCGGGAGGCACAGACTACGAGCAGTACTTC. It specifies CASSLAGGTDYEQYF.

This chain links TRBV7-3 with TRBJ1-5, with 8 positions matching TRBD1. The trim removed 5 bases at V and 0 bases at J, leaving 12 bases unmatched. The length of the CDR3 is 18 residues. The germline CDR1 and CDR2 sequences are SGHTA and FQGTGA. In DNA form, the CDR3 reads TGTGCCAGCAGCCTTACCGCCCAGGGGGCCCCTAGCAATCAGCCCCAGCATTTT. The encoded protein is CASSLTAQGAPSNQPQHF.

The chain has TRBV5-1 and TRBJ2-2; TRBD2 matches at 9 bases. Germline values: CDR1 SGHRS, CDR2 YFSETQ. The CDR3 totals 17 residues. The junction had 5 bases not matched to a gene; V was cut back by 0 bases and J by 2 bases. CDR3 DNA: TGCGCCAGCAGCTTGGATGGACTAGCGCATAACACCGGGGAGCTGTTTTTT. Translating it yields CASSLDGLAHNTGELFF.

This chain links TRBV30 with TRBJ2-1, with 10 positions matching TRBD2. The CDR3 is 19 amino acids. CDR1 and CDR2 (germline): GTSNPN, SVGIG (reference sequence). The ends lost 2 bases at V and 0 bases at J; junction bases unmatched: 13. CDR3 bases: TGTGCCTGGAGTCCCCTCAACTCCTGGACTAGCGGCTCCTACAATGAGCAGTTCTTC. As protein: CAWSPLNSWTSGSYNEQFF.

The rearrangement links TRBV7-3 to TRBJ1-1, with D uncertain. V was clipped by 5 bases and J by 0 bases, with 7 bases between them. The germline V gene has CDR1 SGHTA and CDR2 FQGTGA. The CDR3 is 13 amino acids. The CDR3 is CASSVSVNTEAFF. Here the CDR3 DNA reads TGTGCCAGCAGCGTTTCAGTGAACACTGAAGCTTTCTTT. The full variable domain, completed using reference TRBV7-3 and TRBJ1-1, is GAGVSQTPSNKVTEKGKYVELRCDPISGHTALYWYRQSLGQGPEFLIYFQGTGAADDSGLPNDRFFAVRPEGSVSTLKIQRTERGDSAVYLCASSVSVNTEAFFGQGTRLTVV.

This clone was detected only once. The genes are TRBV7-8 and TRBJ1-4; D remains unclear. Trimming took 2 bases from V and 7 from J, leaving 11 bases between them. The length of the CDR3 is 14 residues. Germline CDR1 is SGHVS and CDR2 is FQNEAQ. The CDR3 region is CASSLTRSGEKLFF. CDR3 DNA: TGTGCCAGCAGCTTAACACGGAGTGGTGAAAAACTGTTTTTT. Full variable domain (rest looked up from reference TRBV7-8 and TRBJ1-4): GAGVSQSPRYKVAKRGQDVALRCDPISGHVSLFWYQQALGQGPEFLTYFQNEAQLDKSGLPSDRFFAERPEGSVSTLKIQRTQQEDSAVYLCASSLTRSGEKLFFGSGTQLSVL.

The chain is built from TRBV6-1 and TRBJ1-5; D is unclear. Germline CDR1 is MNHNS and CDR2 is SASEGT. V was trimmed by 3 bases and J by 2 bases, leaving 8 bases between them. The CDR3 has 14 amino acids. This CDR3 reads CASSDAGGNQPQHF. The CDR3 DNA follows: TGTGCCAGCAGTGATGCCGGGGGCAATCAGCCCCAGCATTTT.

The chain couples TRBV6-4 to TRBJ2-2, with 7 bases aligning to TRBD1. This CDR3 spans 14 amino acids. Trimming took 2 bases from V and 7 from J; bases not matched to a gene: 4. Germline CDR1 MRHNA, CDR2 SNTAGT. The CDR3 bases are TGTGCCAGCAGTGACACAGGGGTGTACGGGGAGCTGTTTTTT. Translation gives CASSDTGVYGELFF.

This sequence joins TRBV15 and TRBJ2-5; TRBD1 aligns across 8 bases. The germline gives CDR1 LNHNV, CDR2 YYDKDF (reference sequence). The CDR3 is made up of 14 amino acids. The J segment lost 5 bases and the V segment lost 4 bases, leaving 6 bases of the junction unmatched. The CDR3: CATSIDRGEETQYF. In DNA form, the CDR3 reads TGTGCCACCAGCATCGACAGGGGTGAGGAGACCCAGTACTTC.